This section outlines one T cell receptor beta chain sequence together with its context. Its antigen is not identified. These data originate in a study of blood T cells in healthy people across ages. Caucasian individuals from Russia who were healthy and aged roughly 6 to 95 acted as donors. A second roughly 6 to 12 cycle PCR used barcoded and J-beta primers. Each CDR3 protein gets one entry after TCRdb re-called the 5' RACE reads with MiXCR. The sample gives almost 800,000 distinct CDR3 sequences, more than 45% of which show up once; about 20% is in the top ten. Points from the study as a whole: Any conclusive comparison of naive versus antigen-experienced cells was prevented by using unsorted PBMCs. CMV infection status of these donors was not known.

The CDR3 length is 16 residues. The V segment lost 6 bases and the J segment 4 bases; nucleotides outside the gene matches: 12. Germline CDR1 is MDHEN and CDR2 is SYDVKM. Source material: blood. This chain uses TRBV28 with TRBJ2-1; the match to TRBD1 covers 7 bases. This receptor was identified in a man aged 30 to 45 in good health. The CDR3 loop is CASRGLGDRAYNEQFF. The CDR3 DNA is TGTGCCAGCAGGGGATTGGGAGACAGGGCTTACAATGAGCAGTTCTTC.